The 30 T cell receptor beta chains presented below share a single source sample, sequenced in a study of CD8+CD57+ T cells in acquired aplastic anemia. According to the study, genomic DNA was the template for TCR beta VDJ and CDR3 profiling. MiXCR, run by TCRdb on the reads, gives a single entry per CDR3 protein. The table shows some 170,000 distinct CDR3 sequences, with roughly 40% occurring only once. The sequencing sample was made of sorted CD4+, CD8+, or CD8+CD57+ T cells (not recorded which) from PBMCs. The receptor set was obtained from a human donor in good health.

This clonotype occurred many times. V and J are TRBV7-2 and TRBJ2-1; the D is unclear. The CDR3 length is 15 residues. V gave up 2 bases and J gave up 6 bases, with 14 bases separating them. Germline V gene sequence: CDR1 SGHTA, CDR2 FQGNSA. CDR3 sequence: CASSLRGVGFNEQFF. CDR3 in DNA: TGTGCCAGCAGCTTACGTGGGGTAGGGTTCAATGAGCAGTTCTTC.

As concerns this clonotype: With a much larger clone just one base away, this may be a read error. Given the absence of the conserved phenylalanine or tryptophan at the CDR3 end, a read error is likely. CDR3 amino acids: CASSLVGPSYNEQFC. The DNA for the CDR3 is TGCGCCAGCAGCTTGGTTGGCCCCTCCTACAATGAGCAGTTCTGC. This chain connects TRBV5-1 to TRBJ2-1; D not resolved. CDR1 is SGHRS, CDR2 YFSETQ, per germline. V was clipped by 0 bases and J by 0 bases, with 7 bases between them. The CDR3 totals 15 residues.

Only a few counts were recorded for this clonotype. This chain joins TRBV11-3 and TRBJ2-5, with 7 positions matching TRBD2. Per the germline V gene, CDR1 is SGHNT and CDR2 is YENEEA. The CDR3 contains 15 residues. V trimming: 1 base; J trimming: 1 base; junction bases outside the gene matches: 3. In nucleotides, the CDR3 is TGTGCCAGCAGCTTAGGGGCTAGCGGCCAAGAGACCCAGTACTTC. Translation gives CASSLGASGQETQYF.

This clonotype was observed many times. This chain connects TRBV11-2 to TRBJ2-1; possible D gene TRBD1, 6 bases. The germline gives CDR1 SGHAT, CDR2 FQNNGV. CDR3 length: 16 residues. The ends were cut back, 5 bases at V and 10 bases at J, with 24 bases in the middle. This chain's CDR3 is CASSLFYGQWEKEQFF. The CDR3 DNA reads TGTGCCAGCAGCCTATTTTACGGACAGTGGGAGAAGGAGCAGTTCTTC.

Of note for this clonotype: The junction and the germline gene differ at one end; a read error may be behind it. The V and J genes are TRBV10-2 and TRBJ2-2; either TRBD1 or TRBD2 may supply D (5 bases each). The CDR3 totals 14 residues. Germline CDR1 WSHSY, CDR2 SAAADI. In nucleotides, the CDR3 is TGTGCCACCCATTGGGGGAGGAACACCGGGGAGCTGTTTTTT. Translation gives CATHWGRNTGELFF.

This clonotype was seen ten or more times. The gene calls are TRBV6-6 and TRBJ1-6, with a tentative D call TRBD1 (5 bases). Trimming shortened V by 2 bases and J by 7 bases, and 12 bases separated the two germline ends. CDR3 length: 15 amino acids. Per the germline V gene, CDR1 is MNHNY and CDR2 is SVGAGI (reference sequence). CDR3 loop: CASSYQVQGNSPLHF. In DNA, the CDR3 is TGTGCCAGCAGTTACCAGGTCCAGGGCAATTCACCCCTCCACTTT.

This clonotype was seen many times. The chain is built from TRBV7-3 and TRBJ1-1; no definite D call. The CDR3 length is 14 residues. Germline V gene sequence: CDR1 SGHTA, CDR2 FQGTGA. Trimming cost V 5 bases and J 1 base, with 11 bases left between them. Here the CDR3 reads CASSGDGQNTEAFF. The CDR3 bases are TGTGCCAGCAGCGGAGACGGCCAGAACACTGAAGCTTTCTTT. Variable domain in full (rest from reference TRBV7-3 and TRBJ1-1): GAGVSQTPSNKVTEKGKYVELRCDPISGHTALYWYRQSLGQGPEFLIYFQGTGAADDSGLPNDRFFAVRPEGSVSTLKIQRTERGDSAVYLCASSGDGQNTEAFFGQGTRLTVV.

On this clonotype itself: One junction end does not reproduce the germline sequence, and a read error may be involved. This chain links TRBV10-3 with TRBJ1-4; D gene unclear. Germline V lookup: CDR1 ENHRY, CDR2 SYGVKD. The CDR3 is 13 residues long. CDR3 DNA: TGTGCCGTCAGTGAGCAGCATAATGAAGAACTGTTTTTT. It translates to CAVSEQHNEELFF.

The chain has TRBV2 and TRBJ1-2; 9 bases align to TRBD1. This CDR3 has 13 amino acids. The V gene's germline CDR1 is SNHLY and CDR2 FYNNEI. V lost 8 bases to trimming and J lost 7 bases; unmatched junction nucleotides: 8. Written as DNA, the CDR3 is TGTGCCAGCTTACAGGGGGCGCGTCCTGGCTACACCTTC. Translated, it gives CASLQGARPGYTF.

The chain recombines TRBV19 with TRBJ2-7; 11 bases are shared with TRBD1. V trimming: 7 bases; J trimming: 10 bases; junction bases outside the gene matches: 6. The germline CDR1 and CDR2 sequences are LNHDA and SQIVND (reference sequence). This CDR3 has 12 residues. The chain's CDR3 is CASTDRGLFQYF. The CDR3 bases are TGTGCCAGTACGGACAGGGGGCTTTTCCAGTACTTC.

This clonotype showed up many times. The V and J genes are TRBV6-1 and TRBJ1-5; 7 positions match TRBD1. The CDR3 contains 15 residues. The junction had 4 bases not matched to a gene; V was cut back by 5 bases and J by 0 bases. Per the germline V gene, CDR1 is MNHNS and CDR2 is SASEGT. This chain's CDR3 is CASSPDRNSNQPQHF. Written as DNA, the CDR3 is TGTGCCAGCAGTCCGGACAGGAATAGCAATCAGCCCCAGCATTTT.

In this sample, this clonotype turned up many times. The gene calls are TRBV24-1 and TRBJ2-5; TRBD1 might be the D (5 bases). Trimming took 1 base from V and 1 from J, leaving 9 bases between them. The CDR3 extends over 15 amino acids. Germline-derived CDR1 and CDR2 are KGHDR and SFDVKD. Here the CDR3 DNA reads TGTGCCACCAGTGATTTTGGGGCGTCCCAAGAGACCCAGTACTTC. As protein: CATSDFGASQETQYF.

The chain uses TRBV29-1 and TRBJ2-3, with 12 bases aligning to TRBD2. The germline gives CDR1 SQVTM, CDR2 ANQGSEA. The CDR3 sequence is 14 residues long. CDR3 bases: TGCGGCGCAGGGCTAGCGGGGGGGCGGGATACGCAGTATTTT. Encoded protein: CGAGLAGGRDTQYF.

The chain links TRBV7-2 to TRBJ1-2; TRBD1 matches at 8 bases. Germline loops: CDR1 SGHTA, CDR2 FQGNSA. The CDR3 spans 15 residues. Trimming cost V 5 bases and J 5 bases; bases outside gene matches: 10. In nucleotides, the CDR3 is TGTGCCAGCAGCCACCTGGCAGGGGGCGAGTATGGCTACACCTTC. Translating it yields CASSHLAGGEYGYTF.

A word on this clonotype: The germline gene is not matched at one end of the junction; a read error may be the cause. The CDR3 reads CATSFAGRQYF. The CDR3 coding sequence is TGTGCCACCAGTTTTGCGGGACGGCAGTACTTC. The V call is TRBV2, the J call TRBJ2-7; tentative D call: TRBD2 (6 bases). CDR1 and CDR2 from the germline V gene are SNHLY and FYNNEI. The CDR3 totals 11 residues.

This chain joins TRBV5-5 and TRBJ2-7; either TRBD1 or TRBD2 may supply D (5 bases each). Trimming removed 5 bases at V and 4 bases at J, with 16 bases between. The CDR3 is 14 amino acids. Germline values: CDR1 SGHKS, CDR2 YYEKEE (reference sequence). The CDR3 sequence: CASSPRDGTYEQYF. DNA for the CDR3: TGTGCCAGCAGTCCTCGGGACGGAACTTACGAGCAGTACTTC. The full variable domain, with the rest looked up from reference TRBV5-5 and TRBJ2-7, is DAGVTQSPTHLIKTRGQQVTLRCSPISGHKSVSWYQQVLGQGPQFIFQYYEKEERGRGNFPDRFSARQFPNYSSELNVNALLLGDSALYLCASSPRDGTYEQYFGPGTRLTVT.

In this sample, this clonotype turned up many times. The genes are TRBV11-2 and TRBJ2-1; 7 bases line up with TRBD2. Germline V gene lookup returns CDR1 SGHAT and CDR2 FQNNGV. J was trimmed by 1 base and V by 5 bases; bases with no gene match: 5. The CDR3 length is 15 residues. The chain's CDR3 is CASSSGTSSYNEQFF. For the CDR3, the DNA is TGTGCCAGCAGCAGCGGGACGTCTTCCTACAATGAGCAGTTCTTC.

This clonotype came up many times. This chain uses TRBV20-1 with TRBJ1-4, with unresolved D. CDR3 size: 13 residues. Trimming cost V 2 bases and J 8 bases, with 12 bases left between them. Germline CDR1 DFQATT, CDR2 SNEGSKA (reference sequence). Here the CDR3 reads CSARPWAEEKLFF. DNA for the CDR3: TGCAGTGCTAGACCCTGGGCGGAAGAAAAACTGTTTTTT.

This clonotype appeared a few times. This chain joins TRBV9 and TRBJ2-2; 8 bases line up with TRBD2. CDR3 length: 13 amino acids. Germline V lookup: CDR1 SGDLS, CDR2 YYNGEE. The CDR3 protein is CASRGGAPGELFF. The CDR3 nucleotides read TGTGCTTCACGGGGGGGGGCCCCGGGGGAGCTGTTTTTT.

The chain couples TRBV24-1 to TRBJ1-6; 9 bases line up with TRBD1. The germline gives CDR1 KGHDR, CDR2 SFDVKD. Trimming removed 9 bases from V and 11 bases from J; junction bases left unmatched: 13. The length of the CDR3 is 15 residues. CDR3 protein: CATSTRNRGPPPLHF. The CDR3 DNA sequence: TGTGCCACCTCCACCCGAAACAGGGGGCCTCCACCCCTCCACTTT.

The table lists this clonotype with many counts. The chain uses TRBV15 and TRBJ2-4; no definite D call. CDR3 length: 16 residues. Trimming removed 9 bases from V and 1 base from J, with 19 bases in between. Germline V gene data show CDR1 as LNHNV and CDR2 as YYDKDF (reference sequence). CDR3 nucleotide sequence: TGTGCCACTAGGCCTCGATATGATCTGGCCAAAAACATTCAGTACTTC. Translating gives CATRPRYDLAKNIQYF.

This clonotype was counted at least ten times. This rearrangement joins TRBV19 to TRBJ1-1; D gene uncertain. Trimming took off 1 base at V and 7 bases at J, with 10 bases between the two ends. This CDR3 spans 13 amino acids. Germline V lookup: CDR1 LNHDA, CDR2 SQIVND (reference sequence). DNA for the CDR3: TGTGCCAGTAGTATAGCTCCAGGAAGTGAAGCTTTCTTT. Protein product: CASSIAPGSEAFF.

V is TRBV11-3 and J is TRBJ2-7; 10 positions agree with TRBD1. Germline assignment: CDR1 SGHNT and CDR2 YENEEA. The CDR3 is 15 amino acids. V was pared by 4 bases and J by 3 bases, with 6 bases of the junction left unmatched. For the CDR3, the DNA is TGTGCCAGCAGCTGGGCCGGGACAGGGGACTACGAGCAGTACTTC. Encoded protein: CASSWAGTGDYEQYF.

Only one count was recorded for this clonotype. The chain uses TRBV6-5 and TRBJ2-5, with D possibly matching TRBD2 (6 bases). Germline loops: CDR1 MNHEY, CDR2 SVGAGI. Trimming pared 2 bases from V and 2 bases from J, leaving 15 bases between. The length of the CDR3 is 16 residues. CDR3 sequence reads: CASSYQGWRDQETQYF. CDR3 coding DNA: TGTGCCAGCAGTTACCAAGGGTGGCGGGATCAAGAGACCCAGTACTTC.

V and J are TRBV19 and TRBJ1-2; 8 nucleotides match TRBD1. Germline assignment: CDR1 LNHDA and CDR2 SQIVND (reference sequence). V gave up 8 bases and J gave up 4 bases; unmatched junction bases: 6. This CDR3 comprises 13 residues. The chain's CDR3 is CASANRGGYGYTF. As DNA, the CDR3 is TGTGCCAGTGCGAACAGGGGGGGCTATGGCTACACCTTC.

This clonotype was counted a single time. CDR3 nucleotide sequence: TGTGCCTGGGACACACAGGGTTTGGGAGAAAAACTGTTTTTT. Its translation is CAWDTQGLGEKLFF. This chain uses TRBV30 with TRBJ1-4; D perhaps matches TRBD1 (6 bases). The CDR3 spans 14 residues. V gave up 5 bases and J gave up 8 bases, with 18 bases separating them. Germline CDR1 GTSNPN, CDR2 SVGIG (reference sequence).

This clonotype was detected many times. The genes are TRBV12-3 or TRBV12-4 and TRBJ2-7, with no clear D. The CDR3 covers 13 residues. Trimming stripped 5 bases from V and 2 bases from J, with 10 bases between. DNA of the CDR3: TGTGCCAGCAGTCTGTCAGGAACCTACGAGCAGTACTTC. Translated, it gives CASSLSGTYEQYF.

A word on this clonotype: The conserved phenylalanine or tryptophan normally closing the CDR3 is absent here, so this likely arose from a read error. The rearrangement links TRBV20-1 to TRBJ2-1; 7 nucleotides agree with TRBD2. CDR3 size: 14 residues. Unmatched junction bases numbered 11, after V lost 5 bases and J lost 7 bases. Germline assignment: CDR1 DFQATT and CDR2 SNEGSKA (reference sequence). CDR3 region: CSAVTSRSANEQFL. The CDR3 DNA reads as TGCAGTGCTGTGACTAGCAGGTCCGCTAATGAGCAGTTCCTC.

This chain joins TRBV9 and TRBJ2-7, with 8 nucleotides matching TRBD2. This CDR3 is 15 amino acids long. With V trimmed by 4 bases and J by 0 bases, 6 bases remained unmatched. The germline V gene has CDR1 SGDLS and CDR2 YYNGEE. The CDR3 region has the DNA TGTGCCAGCAGCCCAGGACTAGCAGCCTCCTACGAGCAGTACTTC. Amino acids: CASSPGLAASYEQYF.

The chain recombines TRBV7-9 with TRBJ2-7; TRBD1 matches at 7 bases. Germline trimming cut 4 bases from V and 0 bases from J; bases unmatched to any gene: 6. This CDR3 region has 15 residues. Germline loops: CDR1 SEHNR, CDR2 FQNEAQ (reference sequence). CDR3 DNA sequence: TGTGCCAGCAGCTCTACAGGGGTGAACTCCTACGAGCAGTACTTC. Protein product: CASSSTGVNSYEQYF.